This T cell receptor beta chain was profiled in a study of blood T cell repertoires in COVID-19. About the research overall: PBMCs, B-cell-depleted T cells, or T cells provided the cDNA or gDNA that made up the material.

Germline V lookup: CDR1 SGHAT, CDR2 FQNNGV. This CDR3 region has 16 residues. The V segment lost 0 bases and the J segment 7 bases; nucleotides outside the gene matches: 6. The protocol was immunoSEQ multiplex PCR, while the TCRdb copy is restricted to in-frame clones and leaves out a portion. The sample lists over 110,000 clones, 80% to 85% occurring once. This receptor was obtained from a man aged 35 to 55 with acute COVID-19. The V gene is TRBV11-2, the J gene TRBJ2-1; 10 bases agree with TRBD1. What was sequenced was PBMCs or T cells enriched from blood (not recorded which). CDR3 amino acids: CASSLDRDRGGNEQFF. The CDR3 DNA is TGTGCCAGCAGCTTAGACCGGGACAGGGGTGGGAATGAGCAGTTCTTC.